Reported below is one TCR beta chain. Its antigen remains unidentified. This entry belongs to a study of Tregs in tolerant kidney transplant recipients. CD4+CD25+CD127- Tregs, CD4+CD25- non-Tregs, CD4 and CD8 cells were sorted. Sequencing used immunoSEQ multiplex PCR; TCRdb keeps in-frame clones, though not all of them. The sample consists of hundreds of thousands of clones, around 82% of them appearing once. Study-level results: Biological reproducibility was not directly addressed in this study. Findings come from small patient numbers and require larger validation. Expanding Tregs on activated donor B cells appeared to best identify donor-specific TCRbeta clones.

The sample was CD4+ T cells from blood. The TCR originated in a human donor in good health.

DNA for the CDR3: TGCGCCAGCAGCCAAGGGCCCGTAAACACTGAAGCTTTCTTT. Amino acid sequence: CASSQGPVNTEAFF. The chain employs TRBV4-1 and TRBJ1-1; no definite D call. Germline CDR1 and CDR2: MGHRA and YSYEKL. V lost 1 base and J 2 bases, leaving 8 bases between the germline ends. The CDR3 loop spans 14 amino acids.